The sequence of this TCR beta chain was determined in a study of T cell responses to AZD1222 COVID-19 vaccine (dated by TCRdb to 2020 to 2023). Notes on the research overall: TCR sequencing was performed for more than 230 trial participants, of whom 200 to 220 were given two doses of AZD1222 and around 25 were given two doses of MenACWY control vaccine. Enrollment into the trials was organized by age into subgroups of 18-55, 56-69 and 70-plus years, and those subgroups contained roughly 150, 30 and 60 TCR-sequenced participants, respectively. The full study reports these points: Reportedly, almost half of the unique spike-specific TCRs recognized epitopes lying outside the regions that are mutated in the B.1.351 and B.1.1.7 variants. The 56-69-year group was small, and its depth increase did not reach significance, likely because of low power. Conclusions about previously exposed vaccinees were limited because only 6 or 7 AZD1222 recipients were SARS-CoV-2 seropositive at baseline. Participants were mostly white British and included more females than males, and it was suggested by the authors that clonal diversity may have been underestimated. Because no samples from the day 14 peak response were available, repertoires could be characterized only after the peak T cell response. The whole spike protein was spanned by vaccine-associated CD4 TCRs, and dominant responses were seen in regions 160-218 and 743-854. Spike-specific TCR breadth and depth rose significantly after two AZD1222 doses compared with day 0 and with MenACWY recipients.

CDR1 and CDR2, per the germline V gene, are SGHNT and YENEEA. Clipping removes 5 bases from V and 1 base from J, with 6 as the unmatched junction base count. Its CDR3 holds 15 amino acids, cysteine through phenylalanine. CDR3 DNA is the only sequence kept; it has 45 bases, read in frame from the first base. The label giving this sample's time point can be read as: baseline before first vaccination. The label giving this sample's treatment or condition can be read as: meningococcal conjugate vaccine given as trial control. The vaccinee samples were drawn from two UK trials, COV001 and COV002, one of which was a single-blind randomized controlled phase 2/3 trial testing AZD1222 (ChAdOx1 nCoV-19) in healthy adults. For TCRbeta chain sequencing, PBMC samples were collected from trial participants at day 0 and at day 28 after the second dose. With regard to this clone: Its antigen is currently not known. No qualities accompany the bases; no much larger clone lies one base away.

The CDR3 regions of human TCRbeta chains were analyzed by immunosequencing. On the study's bioinformatics: TCRs in the repertoires were compared against a reference library of SARS-CoV-2-specific TCRs that had been generated with the MIRA antigen-specificity platform. Breadth meant the fraction of unique TCRs that were SARS-CoV-2-associated, whereas depth meant the fraction of total T cells that were SARS-CoV-2-associated. Using the MIRA data, every spike-specific TCR was mapped to the spike region that the TCR reacted to and assigned to either a CD4 or a CD8 class. Log10-transformed breadth and depth values were compared by one-way ANOVA with Sidak's multiple comparisons tests. Imported from immuneACCESS, the table was reduced by TCRdb to in-frame sequences with V and J called. These copies leave out some clones; in studies compared against another copy, an unresolved V gene accounts for under half, and the cause of the remainder is not known. D and trimming come from the DNA, and the V and J calls and clone size come from that table. The sample includes about 150,000 clones, with around 89% observed a single time. Clones ranked in the top ten supply roughly 3.5% of the sample.

Rearrangement joined TRBV11-3 to TRBJ1-1, and 8 bases in between align with TRBD1. The sequencing here drew on peripheral blood, taken on day 0 of MenACWY control vaccination. The TCR was taken from an adult in good health. The base sequence is TGTGCCAGCAGCATAACCGGGACAGGGAACACTGAAGCTTTCTTT. This codes for CASSITGTGNTEAFF.